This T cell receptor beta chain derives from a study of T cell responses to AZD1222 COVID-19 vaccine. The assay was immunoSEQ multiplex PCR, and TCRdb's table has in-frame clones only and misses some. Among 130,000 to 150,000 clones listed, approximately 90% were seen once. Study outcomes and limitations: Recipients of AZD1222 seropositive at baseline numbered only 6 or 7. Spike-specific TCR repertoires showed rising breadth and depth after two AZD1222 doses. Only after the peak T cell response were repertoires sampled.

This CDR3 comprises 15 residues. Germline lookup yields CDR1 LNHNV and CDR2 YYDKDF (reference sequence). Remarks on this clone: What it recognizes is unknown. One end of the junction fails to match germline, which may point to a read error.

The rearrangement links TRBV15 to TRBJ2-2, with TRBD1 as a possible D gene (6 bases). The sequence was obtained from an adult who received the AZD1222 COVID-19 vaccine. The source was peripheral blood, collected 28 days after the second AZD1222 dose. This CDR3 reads CATSRDRIGAGELFF. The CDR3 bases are TGTGCCACCAGCCGAGACAGGATTGGTGCCGGGGAGCTGTTTTTT.